These 4 T cell receptor beta chains came from one sample sequenced in a study of cytomegalovirus exposure and HLA in healthy donors. Profiling relied on immunoSEQ multiplex PCR, and the TCRdb table lists in-frame clones only, not all of them. The sample shows some 260,000 clones, about 90% of them seen only once. Sequencing was done on a sample of PBMCs. The receptors stem from a young woman in good health and CMV-seronegative.

The chain has TRBV19 and TRBJ2-5; D possibly corresponds to TRBD2 (6 bases). Germline V gene sequence: CDR1 LNHDA, CDR2 SQIVND (reference sequence). The CDR3 totals 15 residues. The ends were cut back, 2 bases at V and 2 bases at J, with 12 bases in the middle. This CDR3 is CASSIFGRTQETQYF. As DNA, the CDR3 is TGTGCCAGTAGTATATTTGGGAGGACTCAAGAGACCCAGTACTTC.

The chain combines TRBV6-6 with TRBJ2-3, with D perhaps given as TRBD1 or TRBD2 (6 bases each). The CDR3 has 14 residues. Germline lookup yields CDR1 MNHNY and CDR2 SVGAGI (reference sequence). V lost 5 bases and J 4 bases, leaving 13 bases between the germline ends. Written as DNA, the CDR3 is TGTGCCAGCAGTACGGGGGCAGGGTCAGATACGCAGTATTTT. Its protein is CASSTGAGSDTQYF.

The sample holds one count of this clone. V usage is TRBV9 and J usage is TRBJ2-5; 8 bases map to TRBD2. CDR1 is SGDLS and CDR2 is YYNGEE in the germline V gene. The CDR3 runs 16 residues. With 3 bases clipped from V and 3 bases from J, the junction kept 10 bases outside the gene matches. The CDR3 sequence: CASSGSFSGIEETQYF. The DNA for the CDR3 is TGTGCCAGCAGCGGTTCCTTTAGCGGGATCGAAGAGACCCAGTACTTC. The variable domain in full, completed from reference TRBV9 and TRBJ2-5, reads DSGVTQTPKHLITATGQRVTLRCSPRSGDLSVYWYQQSLDQGLQFLIQYYNGEERAKGNILERFSAQQFPDLHSELNLSSLELGDSALYFCASSGSFSGIEETQYFGPGTRLLVL.

Regarding this clone: At one end, the junction sequence differs from germline, possibly due to a read error. The chain couples TRBV18 to TRBJ2-7, with a tentative D call TRBD2 (5 bases). The V gene's germline CDR1 is KGHSH and CDR2 LQKENI. The CDR3 length is 12 residues. CDR3 sequence reads: CASSPRGPSPDF. The CDR3 DNA sequence: TGTGCCAGCTCACCACGAGGGCCCTCGCCAGACTTC.